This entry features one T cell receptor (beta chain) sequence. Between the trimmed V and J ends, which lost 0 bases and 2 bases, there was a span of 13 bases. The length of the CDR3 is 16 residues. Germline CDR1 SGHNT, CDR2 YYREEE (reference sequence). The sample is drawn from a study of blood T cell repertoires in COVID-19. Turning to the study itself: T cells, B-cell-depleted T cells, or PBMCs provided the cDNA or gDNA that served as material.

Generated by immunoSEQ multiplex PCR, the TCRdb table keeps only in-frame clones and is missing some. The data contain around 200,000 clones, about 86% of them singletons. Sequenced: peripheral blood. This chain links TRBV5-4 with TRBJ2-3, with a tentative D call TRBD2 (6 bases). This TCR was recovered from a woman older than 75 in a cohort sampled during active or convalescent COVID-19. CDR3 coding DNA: TGTGCCAGCAGCTTGGCCGCTGGCGGGGCCACAGATACGCAGTATTTT. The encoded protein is CASSLAAGGATDTQYF.